The 21 T cell receptor beta chains reported below all come from one sample, sequenced in a study of cytomegalovirus exposure and HLA in healthy donors. Primers: 60 Vbeta forward and 13 Jbeta reverse. TCRdb's table, derived via immunoSEQ multiplex PCR, lists solely in-frame clones and lacks some. Among about 140,000 clones, about 80% were seen once, and the ten largest hold roughly 4.8%. The sequenced sample consisted of PBMCs. The source is a man aged 40-50 years in good health and CMV-seronegative.

The J gene is TRBJ1-1, the V gene TRBV27; D is possibly TRBD1 (6 bases). Germline CDR1 and CDR2: MNHEY and SMNVEV (reference sequence). Trimming left V 6 bases short and J 2 bases short, with 13 bases between. This CDR3 is built from 14 residues. As DNA, the CDR3 is TGTGCCAGCAGCCAACAGGGTACCAACACTGAAGCTTTCTTT. Residues: CASSQQGTNTEAFF.

The genes are TRBV5-1 and TRBJ2-7; 9 bases are shared with TRBD2. Germline V gene lookup returns CDR1 SGHRS and CDR2 YFSETQ. The CDR3 spans 16 residues. The V gene end was trimmed by 0 bases and the J gene end by 3 bases; junction bases not matched to a gene: 7. DNA for the CDR3: TGCGCCAGCAGCTTGGTACTAGCGGGCCTTGACTACGAGCAGTACTTC. Translated, it gives CASSLVLAGLDYEQYF.

This clone was seen a single time. V gene TRBV5-1 combines with J gene TRBJ1-2; 8 positions agree with TRBD1. V was clipped by 4 bases and J by 6 bases; unmatched bases: 20. Germline V gene sequence: CDR1 SGHRS, CDR2 YFSETQ. The CDR3 is 18 amino acids. The CDR3 DNA follows: TGCGCCAGCAGCATCCACACCGGGACAGGATTGGAGGGGAATGGCTACACCTTC. Protein product: CASSIHTGTGLEGNGYTF.

The V gene is TRBV19, the J gene TRBJ2-3; D may be TRBD2 (6 bases). The CDR3 is 16 amino acids. Deletions cut 5 bases from V and 6 bases from J, with 21 bases between. CDR1 LNHDA and CDR2 SQIVND come from the germline V gene (reference sequence). The CDR3 sequence is CASSRGWEVTLDTQYF. CDR3 bases: TGTGCCAGTAGTCGGGGTTGGGAGGTTACTTTGGATACGCAGTATTTT. The whole variable domain, filled in from reference TRBV19 and TRBJ2-3, reads DGGITQSPKYLFRKEGQNVTLSCEQNLNHDAMYWYRQDPGQGLRLIYYSQIVNDFQKGDIAEGYSVSREKKESFPLTVTSAQKNPTAFYLCASSRGWEVTLDTQYFGPGTRLTVL.

This clone was seen only a few times. The V gene is TRBV11-2, the J gene TRBJ2-7; the D gene is possibly TRBD1 (5 bases). Germline V gene sequence: CDR1 SGHAT, CDR2 FQNNGV. The CDR3 is 14 amino acids. V was cut by 1 base and J by 2 bases, with 9 bases left in between. CDR3 DNA sequence: TGTGCCAGCAGCTTAGTTCCAGGGACCTACGAGCAGTACTTC. It is translated as CASSLVPGTYEQYF. The full variable domain, completed using reference TRBV11-2 and TRBJ2-7, is EAGVAQSPRYKIIEKRQSVAFWCNPISGHATLYWYQQILGQGPKLLIQFQNNGVVDDSQLPKDRFSAERLKGVDSTLKIQPAKLEDSAVYLCASSLVPGTYEQYFGPGTRLTVT.

This clone was seen more than once but under ten times. The V call is TRBV6-6, the J call TRBJ1-5; D remains ambiguous. Germline V gene lookup returns CDR1 MNHNY and CDR2 SVGAGI (reference sequence). The CDR3 length is 12 residues. Between the trimmed V and J ends, which lost 6 bases and 4 bases, there was a span of 7 bases. The CDR3 here is CASSLTNQPQHF. As DNA, the CDR3 is TGTGCCAGCAGCCTAACGAATCAGCCCCAGCATTTT.

The chain uses TRBV9 and TRBJ1-2; D gene uncertain. Germline CDR1 reads SGDLS; CDR2 reads YYNGEE. The CDR3 covers 11 residues. The ends were cut back, 7 bases at V and 4 bases at J, with 8 bases in the middle. The CDR3 protein is CASYGVYGYTF. CDR3 coding DNA: TGTGCCAGCTACGGGGTCTATGGCTACACCTTC.

J is TRBJ1-2 and V is TRBV9; D gene unclear. The germline CDR1 and CDR2 sequences are SGDLS and YYNGEE. The CDR3 totals 16 residues. V was pared by 1 base and J by 0 bases, with 13 bases between. CDR3: CASSVSNGRANYGYTF. The CDR3 region has the DNA TGTGCCAGCAGCGTATCGAATGGGCGAGCTAACTATGGCTACACCTTC.

The chain couples TRBV11-3 to TRBJ2-2, with 7 bases identical to TRBD1. V dropped 8 bases and J dropped 4; count of bases not matched to a gene: 4. CDR3 length: 13 residues. Germline V gene data show CDR1 as SGHNT and CDR2 as YENEEA. The CDR3 protein is CASQGVSTGELFF. The CDR3 DNA reads as TGTGCCAGCCAGGGGGTTAGCACCGGGGAGCTGTTTTTT.

V gene TRBV18 combines with J gene TRBJ1-3; TRBD1 matches at 7 bases. Germline CDR1 KGHSH, CDR2 LQKENI. The CDR3 spans 16 residues. V trimming: 4 bases; J trimming: 2 bases; junction bases outside the gene matches: 8. The CDR3 loop is CASSLSTGVAGNTIYF. The DNA of the CDR3 is TGTGCCAGCTCACTTTCAACAGGGGTGGCTGGAAACACCATATATTTT.

The gene calls are TRBV9 and TRBJ1-3; D perhaps matches TRBD1 (6 bases). Germline V lookup: CDR1 SGDLS, CDR2 YYNGEE. The CDR3 covers 15 residues. The V end lost 4 bases, the J end lost 0 bases, and 11 bases lay between the germline ends. The CDR3 region has the DNA TGTGCCAGCAGCATAACACAGGGCTCTGGAAACACCATATATTTT. This encodes CASSITQGSGNTIYF.

The rearrangement joins TRBV7-9 to TRBJ2-4, with D perhaps TRBD2 (5 bases). The CDR3 runs 15 residues. In germline, CDR1 is SEHNR, CDR2 FQNEAQ (reference sequence). V gave up 5 bases and J gave up 1 base, with 12 bases separating them. The CDR3 DNA reads TGTGCCAGCAGCGGACCTGGCGGGGCCAAAAACATTCAGTACTTC. Translated: CASSGPGGAKNIQYF.

V usage is TRBV10-1 and J usage is TRBJ2-1, with TRBD1 as a possible D gene (6 bases). The CDR3 loop spans 14 amino acids. Trimming shortened V by 4 bases and J by 4 bases, and 11 bases separated the two germline ends. Germline values: CDR1 WNHNN, CDR2 SYGVQD (reference sequence). This chain's CDR3 is CASSAPGEYNEQFF. The CDR3 nucleotides are TGCGCCAGCAGTGCTCCAGGGGAGTACAATGAGCAGTTCTTC.

The chain links TRBV6-1 to TRBJ1-4; 7 bases align to TRBD1. This CDR3 is built from 15 residues. J gave up 5 bases and V 4 bases, and 7 bases lay outside the gene matches. Germline V gene data show CDR1 as MNHNS and CDR2 as SASEGT. CDR3 loop: CASSVMGQLNEKLFF. Here the CDR3 DNA reads TGTGCCAGCAGTGTTATGGGACAGCTGAATGAAAAACTGTTTTTT.

The chain carries TRBV28 and TRBJ1-3, with D possibly being TRBD1 (6 bases). V shed 5 bases and J shed 0 bases, with 14 bases lying between them. Per the germline V gene, CDR1 is MDHEN and CDR2 is SYDVKM. There are 16 residues in the CDR3. The CDR3 nucleotides read TGTGCCAGCAGTCCTCCTGGGACATACTCTGGAAACACCATATATTTT. Translation: CASSPPGTYSGNTIYF.

The chain joins TRBV7-9 to TRBJ2-1; unclear D gene. CDR1 and CDR2 from the germline V gene are SEHNR and FQNEAQ (reference sequence). V lost 5 bases and J 4 bases, leaving 18 bases between the germline ends. The CDR3 contains 16 residues. CDR3 loop: CASSLEFDMSYNEQFF. In DNA form, the CDR3 reads TGTGCCAGCAGCCTCGAGTTCGACATGTCATACAATGAGCAGTTCTTC.

The gene calls are TRBV27 and TRBJ1-2; TRBD1 might be the D (5 bases). V gave up 5 bases and J gave up 7 bases, with 17 bases separating them. CDR1 is MNHEY, CDR2 SMNVEV, per germline (reference sequence). CDR3 length equals 14 residues. The CDR3 nucleotides are TGTGCCAGCAGTGTCGACCGGGGGAGGGTTGGCTACACCTTC. It encodes CASSVDRGRVGYTF.

The chain couples TRBV6-5 to TRBJ2-3, with D possibly TRBD1 on 6 matching bases. V was cut by 6 bases and J by 2 bases, with 12 bases left in between. The CDR3 totals 14 residues. The germline CDR1 and CDR2 sequences are MNHEY and SVGAGI. CDR3 bases: TGTGCCAGCAGACCCGGACAGAACACAGATACGCAGTATTTT. This gives the protein CASRPGQNTDTQYF.

The chain joins TRBV7-3 to TRBJ2-5, with D tentatively TRBD1 (6 bases). CDR3 length: 14 amino acids. Germline CDR1 is SGHTA and CDR2 is FQGTGA. Trimming shortened V by 6 bases and J by 3 bases, and 14 bases separated the two germline ends. The CDR3 region has the DNA TGTGCCAGCAGTCCGACAACAGGGAAAGAGACCCAGTACTTC. It is translated as CASSPTTGKETQYF.

The sample holds a few counts of this clone. The chain is built from TRBV7-3 and TRBJ1-6, with 8 bases lining up with TRBD1. With 4 bases clipped from V and 10 bases from J, the junction kept 9 bases outside the gene matches. There are 15 residues in the CDR3. CDR1 is SGHTA and CDR2 is FQGTGA in the germline V gene. The CDR3 nucleotides are TGTGCCAGCAGCTCAGGGGGCGCACCGCAATCACCCCTCCACTTT. It specifies CASSSGGAPQSPLHF. The full variable domain, with the rest looked up from reference TRBV7-3 and TRBJ1-6, is GAGVSQTPSNKVTEKGKYVELRCDPISGHTALYWYRQSLGQGPEFLIYFQGTGAADDSGLPNDRFFAVRPEGSVSTLKIQRTERGDSAVYLCASSSGGAPQSPLHFGNGTRLTVT.

Many counts were recorded for this clone. The chain links TRBV6-1 to TRBJ1-6, with a possible D match to TRBD1 (5 bases). Trimming cost V 2 bases and J 7 bases, with 9 bases left between them. CDR3 size: 14 residues. Per the germline V gene, CDR1 is MNHNS and CDR2 is SASEGT. The CDR3 reads CASSEKTENSPLHF. In nucleotides, the CDR3 is TGTGCCAGCAGTGAAAAGACAGAGAATTCACCCCTCCACTTT.